These 12 T cell receptor beta chains share one sample of origin, sequenced in a study of T cells in Graves' hyperthyroidism and ophthalmopathy. RNA transcripts were the template for amplifying TCR beta CDR3 regions. The primer set for the first-round RT-PCR of the TCR CDR3 was HTBI. MiXCR, applied by TCRdb to the multiplex PCR reads, yields one record per CDR3 protein. Of about 540,000 distinct CDR3 sequences in the sample, around 45% were seen once. The sample taken for sequencing was peripheral blood or thyroid tissue (not recorded which). The origin of the receptors is a woman younger than 30 with Graves' hyperthyroidism.

V gene TRBV6-1 combines with J gene TRBJ1-1; maybe TRBD1 (5 bases). CDR1 and CDR2 (germline): MNHNS, SASEGT. V was clipped by 5 bases and J by 1 base, with 14 bases between them. The CDR3 spans 15 residues. The chain's CDR3 is CASSPWRGENTEAFF. The CDR3 DNA sequence: TGTGCCAGCAGTCCCTGGCGGGGGGAGAACACTGAAGCTTTCTTT.

This clonotype was counted only a few times. J is TRBJ2-7 and V is TRBV12-3 or TRBV12-4; no clear D gene. The CDR3 consists of 17 residues. The ends were cut back, 1 base at V and 4 bases at J, with 20 bases in the middle. CDR3 sequence: CASSLVFRPTGGYEQYF. The CDR3 DNA reads as TGTGCCAGCAGTTTAGTATTTCGACCGACGGGCGGATACGAGCAGTACTTC.

The chain carries TRBV6-5 and TRBJ1-6; D possibly corresponds to TRBD1 (5 bases). The CDR3 is 14 amino acids. The V gene's germline CDR1 is MNHEY and CDR2 SVGAGI. V was clipped by 4 bases and J by 10 bases, with 14 bases between them. CDR3 sequence: CASSSSGGESPLHF. The CDR3 region has the DNA TGTGCCAGCAGTTCCAGCGGGGGGGAATCACCCCTCCACTTT.

CDR3 amino acids: CASSQAIGKGRTQYF. The DNA of the CDR3 is TGCGCCAGCAGCCAAGCCATAGGGAAAGGGAGGACCCAGTACTTC. This sequence joins TRBV29-1 and TRBJ2-5, with a weak D call TRBD2 (5 bases). The CDR3 runs 15 residues. The V gene's germline CDR1 is SQVTM and CDR2 ANQGSEA.

In its sample, this clonotype was seen a few times. This chain uses TRBV12-3 or TRBV12-4 with TRBJ1-5; D not resolved. This CDR3 is 14 amino acids long. V was cut by 3 bases and J by 9 bases, with 15 bases left in between. CDR3 nucleotides: TGTGCCAGCAGTTTCGGCGTCGGCGAAACGCCCCAGCATTTT. Its protein product is CASSFGVGETPQHF.

V and J are TRBV4-1 and TRBJ1-5; tentative D call: TRBD1 (5 bases). V shed 1 base and J shed 2 bases, with 18 bases lying between them. The CDR3 has 18 residues. CDR1 is MGHRA, CDR2 YSYEKL, per germline. The CDR3 protein is CASSQGPFRGEGNQPQHF. The CDR3 nucleotides are TGCGCCAGCAGCCAAGGACCGTTTCGGGGGGAAGGCAATCAGCCCCAGCATTTT.

This clonotype was picked up a small number of times. This chain uses TRBV2 with TRBJ2-7; D is perhaps TRBD1 or TRBD2 (5 bases each). Trimming pared 4 bases from V and 6 bases from J, leaving 19 bases between. The germline V gene encodes CDR1 SNHLY and CDR2 FYNNEI. This CDR3 region has 15 residues. The CDR3 DNA sequence: TGTGCCAGCAGTGGAGGGGTCAGTAGTACCGTCGAGCAGTACTTC. Its protein is CASSGGVSSTVEQYF.

The V call is TRBV29-1, the J call TRBJ2-5; 9 bases are shared with TRBD2. The germline CDR1 and CDR2 sequences are SQVTM and ANQGSEA. The V segment lost 7 bases and the J segment 6 bases; nucleotides outside the gene matches: 12. The CDR3 has 14 amino acids. The CDR3 DNA reads TGCAGCGGGAGGGTAGCGGGAGATGTAAAGACCCAGTACTTC. It encodes CSGRVAGDVKTQYF.

The rearrangement uses TRBV29-1 and TRBJ2-7; the match to TRBD2 covers 7 bases. Germline CDR1 SQVTM, CDR2 ANQGSEA. This CDR3 has 14 amino acids. The trim removed 8 bases at V and 3 bases at J, leaving 13 bases unmatched. CDR3 residues: CSSESGGGLYEQYF. The CDR3 DNA sequence: TGCAGCAGTGAGTCCGGGGGAGGGCTCTACGAGCAGTACTTC.

This chain joins TRBV6-4 and TRBJ2-7, with unresolved D. Germline V lookup: CDR1 MRHNA, CDR2 SNTAGT. The germline V and J ends were trimmed by 7 bases and 1 base, with 8 bases remaining between them. This CDR3 comprises 12 residues. In DNA form, the CDR3 reads TGTGCCAGCATCGACCGATCCTACGAGCAGTACTTC. It specifies CASIDRSYEQYF.

This clonotype was seen more than once but under ten times. A much larger clone lies a single base off, so this may be a read error. The chain is built from TRBV2 and TRBJ1-3; D is unresolved. Per the germline V gene, CDR1 is SNHLY and CDR2 is FYNNEI. This CDR3 is 12 amino acids long. CDR3 loop: CAGSDGLHTIYF. CDR3 coding DNA: TGTGCCGGCAGTGACGGTCTGCACACCATATATTTT.

Comments on this clonotype: One end of the junction is discordant with germline, which a read error may explain. This sequence joins TRBV7-7 and TRBJ2-2; possible D gene TRBD1, 6 bases. Germline loops: CDR1 SSHAT, CDR2 FNYEAQ (reference sequence). The CDR3 sequence is 17 residues long. The CDR3 region is CASTRSVGDMRTGELFF. The CDR3 DNA reads as TGTGCTAGCACCAGATCAGTAGGGGACATGCGCACCGGGGAGCTGTTTTTT.